A single sample gave rise to the 8 T cell receptor beta chains below, sequenced in a study of blood T cell repertoires in COVID-19. The table came from immunoSEQ multiplex PCR; TCRdb's copy has only in-frame clones and leaves some out. Seen here are approximately 100,000 clones, roughly 90% observed once, and the top ten hold 3.5%. The sequencing sample was made of peripheral blood. These receptors came from a woman aged 55 to 70 with acute or convalescent COVID-19.

J is TRBJ2-1 and V is TRBV4-1, with a possible D match to TRBD1 (6 bases). The CDR3 consists of 15 residues. The V end lost 3 bases, the J end lost 5 bases, and 14 bases lay between the germline ends. Germline V lookup: CDR1 MGHRA, CDR2 YSYEKL. The CDR3 sequence is CASSQGAGQNNEQFF. The CDR3 DNA follows: TGCGCCAGCAGCCAGGGGGCTGGCCAAAACAATGAGCAGTTCTTC.

The rearrangement joins TRBV9 to TRBJ1-2, with 7 nucleotides matching TRBD1. Germline CDR1 is SGDLS and CDR2 is YYNGEE. V was clipped by 3 bases and J by 2 bases; unmatched bases: 4. The CDR3 consists of 14 residues. Here the CDR3 reads CASSAQGYNYGYTF. The CDR3 DNA reads TGTGCCAGCAGCGCACAGGGGTACAACTATGGCTACACCTTC.

The chain is built from TRBV7-8 and TRBJ1-5, with no clear D. The CDR3 sequence is 14 residues long. Germline CDR1 and CDR2: SGHVS and FQNEAQ. Trimming left V 4 bases short and J 5 bases short, with 12 bases between. The CDR3 bases are TGTGCCAGCAGCTCGACTTATGGAGATCAGCCCCAGCATTTT. Protein sequence: CASSSTYGDQPQHF.

Remarks on this clone: This sample also contains other DNA sequences that code for the same CDR3. The chain couples TRBV9 to TRBJ2-3; maybe TRBD2 (7 bases). Germline V lookup: CDR1 SGDLS, CDR2 YYNGEE. V lost 0 bases and J lost 4, with 9 bases in between. The CDR3 is 14 residues long. The CDR3 DNA reads TGTGCCAGCAGCGTAGCGGGGGGCGCAGATACGCAGTATTTT. As protein: CASSVAGGADTQYF. Full variable domain (outside the CDR3, taken from reference TRBV9 and TRBJ2-3): DSGVTQTPKHLITATGQRVTLRCSPRSGDLSVYWYQQSLDQGLQFLIQYYNGEERAKGNILERFSAQQFPDLHSELNLSSLELGDSALYFCASSVAGGADTQYFGPGTRLTVL.

The rearrangement uses TRBV7-3 and TRBJ2-3; D perhaps matches TRBD1 (7 bases). In germline, CDR1 is SGHTA, CDR2 FQGTGA. V shed 3 bases and J shed 4 bases, with 11 bases lying between them. CDR3 length: 14 residues. CDR3 DNA sequence: TGTGCCAGCAGCTTCGCCAGGGGGGCAGATACGCAGTATTTT. This translates into CASSFARGADTQYF.

This rearrangement joins TRBV29-1 to TRBJ2-6, with D perhaps TRBD1 (6 bases). The CDR3 runs 16 residues. Trimming stripped 3 bases from V and 2 bases from J, with 14 bases between. Germline assignment: CDR1 SQVTM and CDR2 ANQGSEA. The CDR3 DNA reads as TGCAGCGTTGATGTGGAAGAGGGGGCTGGGGCCAACGTCCTGACTTTC. This encodes CSVDVEEGAGANVLTF.

The rearrangement joins TRBV28 to TRBJ1-4; D perhaps matches TRBD1 (6 bases). The CDR3 is made up of 16 amino acids. CDR1 is MDHEN and CDR2 is SYDVKM in the germline V gene. V lost 3 bases, J lost 4 bases, and 15 bases lay in between. The CDR3 nucleotides read TGTGCCAGCAGTTTGACGGGGGCGGGGGTTAATGAAAAACTGTTTTTT. Amino acid sequence: CASSLTGAGVNEKLFF.

This chain joins TRBV25-1 and TRBJ2-7, with D perhaps TRBD2 (5 bases). V gave up 7 bases and J gave up 3 bases, with 10 bases separating them. Germline V gene lookup returns CDR1 MGHDK and CDR2 SYGVNS. CDR3 length equals 12 residues. The CDR3 region has the DNA TGTGCCAGCACCGGACTGGGCTACGAGCAGTACTTC. Protein product: CASTGLGYEQYF.